This T cell receptor (beta chain) was obtained from a study of blood T cell repertoires in COVID-19. Methods used by the authors: Reference gene primers were amplified, and this amplification served to estimate nucleated cell counts. TCRdb's table, derived via immunoSEQ multiplex PCR, lists solely in-frame clones and lacks some. V, J and clone size reflect that table, while D and trimming were determined from the DNA. This table holds roughly 100,000 clones, 75% to 90% found once. Germline V gene data show CDR1 as GTSNPN and CDR2 as SVGIG (reference sequence). Trimming stripped 0 bases from V and 4 bases from J, with 10 bases between. The CDR3 has 14 residues.

The receptor was isolated from a human donor in a cohort sampled during active COVID-19. The sample consisted of peripheral blood. V usage is TRBV30 and J usage is TRBJ2-1; a weak D match, TRBD2 (6 bases). The CDR3 nucleotides are TGTGCCTGGAGTGTAGGAGGGATATACAATGAGCAGTTCTTC. Translation gives CAWSVGGIYNEQFF.